The table lists the clone carrying this T cell receptor beta chain with a few counts. The source of the sample is a study of blood T cell repertoires in COVID-19. Across the whole study: Some COVID-19 samples were acute and others convalescent; all came from the United States, Italy and Spain. T cells, B-cell-depleted T cells, or PBMCs provided the cDNA or gDNA that served as material.

Original analysis: The authors estimated nucleated cell counts from reference gene primer amplification. Produced via immunoSEQ multiplex PCR; TCRdb's table is partial and in-frame only. From that table come the V and J calls and clone size; the DNA was used to work out D and trimming. The repertoire holds some 61,000 clones, roughly 89% seen once, with approximately 8.4% in the top ten. The germline CDR1 and CDR2 sequences are KGHDR and SFDVKD. This CDR3 has 17 amino acids. The V gene lost 3 bases and the J gene lost 0 bases, with 15 bases spanning the gap. The rearrangement joins TRBV24-1 to TRBJ2-3, with D possibly TRBD1 on 6 matching bases. This TCR was sampled from a man aged 30 to 45 with acute or convalescent COVID-19. Input material: peripheral blood. Written as DNA, the CDR3 is TGTGCCACCAGTGATATTAGAGGGGGTTCTAGCACAGATACGCAGTATTTT. The encoded protein is CATSDIRGGSSTDTQYF.